A single sample is the source of the 8 T cell receptor beta chains below, sequenced in a study of CD8+ T cells in alopecia areata. Documented treatment: oral pan-JAK inhibitor, 5-10 mg twice daily. cDNA reverse transcribed from extracted RNA served as the sequencing template. TCRdb's copy holds only in-frame clones and misses some; the assay was immunoSEQ multiplex PCR. The sample holds roughly 200,000 clones, roughly 53% seen once. Here the sequenced sample was CD8+ T cells sorted from blood, taken at week 24, from a patient treated with tofacitinib. Receptors originate from a human donor with alopecia areata.

The chain uses TRBV15 and TRBJ1-4; D call uncertain. This CDR3 has 12 amino acids. CDR1 is LNHNV and CDR2 is YYDKDF in the germline V gene (reference sequence). The germline V and J ends were trimmed by 9 bases and 7 bases, with 12 bases remaining between them. CDR3 region: CATSGWSEKLFF. CDR3 nucleotide sequence: TGTGCCACGTCGGGCTGGTCTGAAAAACTGTTTTTT.

At least ten counts were recorded for this clone. This chain connects TRBV9 to TRBJ1-2; TRBD1 matches 7 bases. Germline V gene sequence: CDR1 SGDLS, CDR2 YYNGEE. The CDR3 is 16 amino acids. After removal of 1 base from V and 4 bases from J, the junction contained 10 bases not matched to a gene. CDR3 residues: CASSVTGTEALYGYTF. CDR3 DNA sequence: TGTGCCAGCAGCGTAACCGGGACAGAGGCCCTCTATGGCTACACCTTC.

This clone was detected once. The chain has TRBV11-2 and TRBJ2-2, with a tentative D call TRBD2 (6 bases). Trimming took 5 bases from V and 1 from J, leaving 14 bases between them. This CDR3 is built from 16 residues. Germline V gene lookup returns CDR1 SGHAT and CDR2 FQNNGV. DNA for the CDR3: TGTGCCAGCAGCGCGCGGGACGGATTGAACACCGGGGAGCTGTTTTTT. This sequence encodes CASSARDGLNTGELFF.

The rearrangement joins TRBV10-2 to TRBJ1-4, with unresolved D. Trimming took off 8 bases at V and 8 bases at J, with 12 bases between the two ends. Looked up from germline, CDR1 is WSHSY and CDR2 is SAAADI. CDR3 length equals 12 residues. In DNA form, the CDR3 reads TGCGCCAGCGAAGACAAGGAGGAAAAACTGTTTTTT. This translates into CASEDKEEKLFF.

The chain uses TRBV29-1 and TRBJ2-1; D remains ambiguous. CDR1 and CDR2 from the germline V gene are SQVTM and ANQGSEA. This CDR3 has 11 residues. V was cut by 1 base and J by 14 bases, with 12 bases left in between. CDR3 region: CSVEAHGSEFF. The CDR3 DNA sequence: TGCAGCGTTGAAGCCCATGGTTCGGAGTTCTTC.

The chain has TRBV27 and TRBJ1-6; 11 bases map to TRBD1. V dropped 5 bases and J dropped 8; count of bases not matched to a gene: 5. The CDR3 has 15 residues. Per the germline V gene, CDR1 is MNHEY and CDR2 is SMNVEV (reference sequence). The CDR3 loop reads CASSPGQGAHSPLHF. CDR3 DNA: TGTGCCAGCAGTCCCGGACAGGGGGCACATTCACCCCTCCACTTT.

The chain combines TRBV2 with TRBJ2-7; possibly TRBD1 for D (5 bases). The CDR3 consists of 11 residues. The germline V gene has CDR1 SNHLY and CDR2 FYNNEI. Trimming took 9 bases from V and 6 from J, leaving 12 bases between them. The CDR3 DNA reads as TGTGCCAGTCAGGGATCGGGCGAGCAGTACTTC. This encodes CASQGSGEQYF.

The chain is built from TRBV29-1 and TRBJ2-5, with 11 bases that match TRBD2. The CDR3 runs 12 residues. With V trimmed by 7 bases and J by 2 bases, 0 bases remained unmatched. CDR1 SQVTM and CDR2 ANQGSEA come from the germline V gene. In DNA form, the CDR3 reads TGCAGCGGACTAGCGGGGCAAGAGACCCAGTACTTC. Amino acid sequence: CSGLAGQETQYF.